Following are 24 T cell receptor beta chains from one sample sequenced in a study of T-cell reconstitution after alpha-beta-depleted transplantation in children. The TCRbeta library incorporated unique molecular identifiers. TCRdb re-analysed the PCR reads in MiXCR, keeping a single row per CDR3 protein. Of 600,000 to 800,000 distinct CDR3 sequences listed, around 13% are singletons. This material consisted of PBMCs, taken before TCRalphabeta/CD19-depleted stem cell transplant. The receptors were gathered from a girl aged 2-10 years with congenital amegakaryocytic thrombocytopenia, due to receive a stem cell transplant.

This clonotype was picked up many times. The chain couples TRBV5-1 to TRBJ1-2, with D possibly TRBD1 on 5 matching bases. Trimming stripped 3 bases from V and 6 bases from J, with 12 bases between. CDR3 length: 13 residues. The germline gives CDR1 SGHRS, CDR2 YFSETQ. CDR3 protein: CASSSPGSDGYTF. In DNA, the CDR3 is TGCGCCAGCAGCTCTCCAGGGTCGGATGGCTACACCTTC.

This clonotype appeared many times. This chain connects TRBV10-3 to TRBJ2-1; D remains ambiguous. Trimming left V 0 bases short and J 4 bases short, with 13 bases between. The CDR3 is made up of 16 amino acids. The V gene's germline CDR1 is ENHRY and CDR2 SYGVKD. CDR3 protein: CAISESSTGGYNEQFF. In nucleotides, the CDR3 is TGTGCCATCAGTGAGTCGAGTACGGGTGGGTACAATGAGCAGTTCTTC.

This chain uses TRBV6-5 with TRBJ1-3; no definite D call. In germline, CDR1 is MNHEY, CDR2 SVGAGI. The V and J ends lost 8 bases and 4 bases respectively, with 6 bases between them. The CDR3 has 11 amino acids. This CDR3 is CASSWGNTIYF. Here the CDR3 DNA reads TGTGCCAGCTCGTGGGGAAACACCATATATTTT.

V is TRBV12-3 or TRBV12-4 and J is TRBJ2-2; D ambiguous. The CDR3 is made up of 13 amino acids. The V end was cut by 8 bases, the J end by 8 bases, with 15 bases between. Here the CDR3 reads CASGRATSGELFF. The CDR3, as DNA: TGTGCCAGCGGAAGGGCCACGTCAGGGGAGCTGTTTTTT.

This clonotype was seen ten or more times. The gene calls are TRBV15 and TRBJ2-1; a possible D gene is TRBD2 (5 bases). The germline V gene has CDR1 LNHNV and CDR2 YYDKDF (reference sequence). Deletions cut 7 bases from V and 6 bases from J, with 19 bases between. This CDR3 comprises 15 residues. The CDR3 region has the DNA TGTGCCACCACAAGTTTACTAGAATCGTTCAATGAGCAGTTCTTC. Amino acids: CATTSLLESFNEQFF.

Ten or more counts support this clonotype. This sequence joins TRBV12-3 or TRBV12-4 and TRBJ1-5; no clear D gene. The V end lost 1 base, the J end lost 10 bases, and 17 bases lay between the germline ends. This CDR3 comprises 15 residues. CDR3 bases: TGTGCCAGCAGTTTAGGCCTCGCCGGGGTCGGCCCCCAGCATTTT. Protein: CASSLGLAGVGPQHF.

This clonotype appeared many times. The V and J genes are TRBV20-1 and TRBJ2-1; D ambiguous. The CDR3 is 13 residues long. V gave up 5 bases and J gave up 3 bases, with 11 bases separating them. Per germline, CDR1 DFQATT and CDR2 SNEGSKA (reference sequence). CDR3 region: CSAGEVVYNEQFF. CDR3 DNA: TGCAGTGCTGGTGAGGTGGTCTACAATGAGCAGTTCTTC.

Notes on this clonotype: The junction departs from germline at one end; a sequencing error may be responsible. The V call is TRBV19, the J call TRBJ2-5, with D tentatively TRBD1 (6 bases). The CDR3 is made up of 10 amino acids. CDR1 is LNHDA and CDR2 is SQIVND in the germline V gene (reference sequence). The CDR3 is CAARGESQYF. CDR3 sequence (DNA): TGTGCCGCCAGGGGAGAGTCCCAGTACTTC.

The chain combines TRBV20-1 with TRBJ2-2; either TRBD1 or TRBD2 may supply D (5 bases each). V was shortened by 3 bases and J by 4 bases, with 21 bases between the two germline ends. The CDR3 extends over 17 amino acids. From germline, CDR1 is DFQATT and CDR2 SNEGSKA (reference sequence). The CDR3 loop is CSARIRWGTSITGELFF. The CDR3 bases are TGCAGTGCTAGGATCAGGTGGGGGACCTCGATCACCGGGGAGCTGTTTTTT.

This clonotype was detected only a few times. The rearrangement links TRBV7-9 to TRBJ1-2, with a possible D match to TRBD1 (5 bases). CDR1 and CDR2 (germline): SEHNR, FQNEAQ (reference sequence). V was cut by 5 bases and J by 4 bases, with 11 bases left in between. The CDR3 is 13 amino acids. The CDR3 protein is CASSETGTYGYTF. CDR3 nucleotides: TGTGCCAGCAGCGAAACCGGGACCTATGGCTACACCTTC.

This clonotype was found many times. The chain couples TRBV5-1 to TRBJ1-1; D is unclear. The V and J ends lost 0 bases and 1 base respectively, with 10 bases between them. The CDR3 totals 15 residues. Per germline, CDR1 SGHRS and CDR2 YFSETQ. The CDR3 region is CASSLVAGRNTEAFF. Here the CDR3 DNA reads TGCGCCAGCAGCTTGGTGGCAGGTCGGAACACTGAAGCTTTCTTT.

This chain connects TRBV5-4 to TRBJ2-3; weak D call: TRBD2 (5 bases). Germline V gives CDR1 SGHNT, CDR2 YYREEE (reference sequence). The CDR3 has 15 amino acids. Trimming stripped 2 bases from V and 1 base from J, with 11 bases between. The CDR3 DNA follows: TGTGCCAGCAGCTTAGCGGAGACGGGCACAGATACGCAGTATTTT. Protein product: CASSLAETGTDTQYF.

V usage is TRBV20-1 and J usage is TRBJ1-1; unclear D gene. The CDR3 spans 11 residues. V dropped 7 bases and J dropped 8 bases, with 14 bases sitting between them. Germline V lookup: CDR1 DFQATT, CDR2 SNEGSKA (reference sequence). CDR3 nucleotide sequence: TGCAGTGGGGCCGGGGTCCGCGAAGCTTTCTTT. Encoded protein: CSGAGVREAFF.

This clonotype was recorded a few times. The chain has TRBV20-1 and TRBJ1-1, with 9 bases lining up with TRBD1. The J segment lost 5 bases and the V segment lost 4 bases, leaving 8 bases of the junction unmatched. CDR1 is DFQATT and CDR2 is SNEGSKA in the germline V gene (reference sequence). The length of the CDR3 is 14 residues. The chain's CDR3 is CSAIHRGRGTEAFF. The CDR3 nucleotides read TGCAGTGCTATCCACAGGGGGCGGGGGACTGAAGCTTTCTTT.

Notes on this clonotype: A much larger clone sits a single nucleotide away, making a read error possible. The chain couples TRBV7-2 to TRBJ2-3; D uncertain. The CDR3 length is 11 residues. Germline assignment: CDR1 SGHTA and CDR2 FQGNSA. CDR3 sequence reads: CASSPLDTRYF. CDR3 DNA: TGTGCCAGCAGCCCGTTAGATACGCGGTATTTT.

The chain recombines TRBV30 with TRBJ2-1, with 8 bases that match TRBD2. V was clipped by 4 bases and J by 7 bases; unmatched bases: 6. Germline V gives CDR1 GTSNPN, CDR2 SVGIG (reference sequence). This CDR3 comprises 13 residues. The CDR3 sequence is CAWNPPGGNEQFF. The CDR3, as DNA: TGTGCCTGGAATCCCCCGGGAGGGAATGAGCAGTTCTTC.

This clonotype was observed a few times. This sequence joins TRBV15 and TRBJ2-1; 11 nucleotides match TRBD2. Germline V CDR1 and CDR2: LNHNV, YYDKDF (reference sequence). Unmatched junction bases numbered 6, after V lost 0 bases and J lost 8 bases. CDR3 length: 16 residues. The CDR3 reads CATSRDQLAGDDEQFF. The CDR3 coding sequence is TGTGCCACCAGCAGAGATCAACTAGCGGGAGACGATGAGCAGTTCTTC.

This chain joins TRBV7-8 and TRBJ1-3; D gene unclear. Trimming cost V 1 base and J 0 bases, with 4 bases left between them. This CDR3 region has 14 residues. The germline V gene encodes CDR1 SGHVS and CDR2 FQNEAQ. The CDR3: CASSLGYSGNTIYF. The CDR3 DNA reads as TGTGCCAGCAGCTTAGGATACTCTGGAAACACCATATATTTT.

This clonotype was observed a few times. V usage is TRBV20-1 and J usage is TRBJ2-7; either TRBD1 or TRBD2 may fit D (5 bases each). V dropped 5 bases and J dropped 4 bases, with 15 bases sitting between them. Germline CDR1 DFQATT, CDR2 SNEGSKA (reference sequence). The CDR3 is 13 residues long. The DNA for the CDR3 is TGCAGTGCTGCCCCAACCGGGGCATACGAGCAGTACTTC. Translating it yields CSAAPTGAYEQYF.

The V gene is TRBV7-6, the J gene TRBJ2-1, with 13 bases matching TRBD2. This CDR3 comprises 18 residues. V dropped 4 bases and J dropped 1; count of bases not matched to a gene: 7. Germline V gene sequence: CDR1 SGHVS, CDR2 FNYEAQ. CDR3 sequence reads: CASSSIRLAGGSYNEQFF. CDR3 DNA: TGTGCCAGCAGCTCGATCAGACTAGCGGGAGGTTCCTACAATGAGCAGTTCTTC.

This clonotype appeared many times. V and J are TRBV11-2 and TRBJ2-1; 10 positions agree with TRBD2. V was clipped by 4 bases and J by 11 bases; unmatched bases: 23. CDR3 length: 19 residues. From germline, CDR1 is SGHAT and CDR2 FQNNGV. The chain's CDR3 is CASSSPSARRLTSGQKQFF. Here the CDR3 DNA reads TGTGCCAGCAGCTCCCCCAGTGCCCGTCGACTGACTAGCGGGCAAAAGCAGTTCTTC.

As for this clonotype: It may be a read error: a sequence one base away is much more abundant. This chain connects TRBV10-3 to TRBJ1-5, with D unresolved. With 4 bases removed from V and 5 bases from J, the gap between germline ends came to 6 bases. The CDR3 is 12 amino acids. Germline V lookup: CDR1 ENHRY, CDR2 SYGVKD. CDR3 bases: TGTGCCATCAGTGGCACGGATCAGCCCCAGCATTTT. Translating gives CAISGTDQPQHF.

This clonotype was seen at least ten times. V is TRBV27 and J is TRBJ2-2; D is ambiguous. The CDR3 spans 12 residues. V was cut by 8 bases and J by 1 base, with 5 bases left in between. Germline V gene lookup returns CDR1 MNHEY and CDR2 SMNVEV (reference sequence). In DNA form, the CDR3 reads TGTGCCAGCGGTGTGAACACCGGGGAGCTGTTTTTT. Protein sequence: CASGVNTGELFF.

The rearrangement links TRBV30 to TRBJ2-7; D uncertain. The germline V and J ends were trimmed by 1 base and 3 bases, with 7 bases remaining between them. Germline lookup yields CDR1 GTSNPN and CDR2 SVGIG (reference sequence). The CDR3 contains 12 residues. Here the CDR3 reads CAWSAHNYEQYF. The CDR3 DNA reads TGTGCCTGGAGTGCTCACAACTACGAGCAGTACTTC. Drawing the rest from reference TRBV30 and TRBJ2-7, the complete variable domain is SQTIHQWPATLVQPVGSPLSLECTVEGTSNPNLYWYRQAAGRGLQLLFYSVGIGQISSEVPQNLSASRPQDRQFILSSKKLLLSDSGFYLCAWSAHNYEQYFGPGTRLTVT.